This entry lists 2 T cell receptor beta chains sequenced from one sample in a study of neurological immune-mediated disorders. TCRdb independently ran MiXCR on the 5' RACE reads; one entry per CDR3 protein. The data contain roughly 60,000 distinct CDR3 sequences, approximately 10% of them singletons. Sequenced input: PBMCs. These receptors all come from a man in his sixties in good health.

This clonotype was seen repeatedly, ten times or more. The rearrangement uses TRBV6-2 or TRBV6-3 and TRBJ2-1; D uncertain. Trimming left V 7 bases short and J 4 bases short, with 8 bases between. The CDR3 contains 12 residues. Per the germline V gene, CDR1 is MNHEY and CDR2 is SVGEGT. The CDR3 here is CASMGMYNEQFF. For the CDR3, the DNA is TGTGCCAGCATGGGGATGTACAATGAGCAGTTCTTC.

Only a few counts were recorded for this clonotype. The CDR3 spells CASSLGGQGWTEAFF. The CDR3 DNA sequence: TGTGCCAGCAGCTTAGGAGGACAGGGCTGGACTGAAGCTTTCTTT. V usage is TRBV7-2 and J usage is TRBJ1-1; 8 bases are a match to TRBD1. V gave up 1 base and J gave up 5 bases; unmatched junction bases: 6. Germline assignment: CDR1 SGHTA and CDR2 FQGNSA. There are 15 residues in the CDR3.